This entry concerns a single T cell receptor beta chain. The sample is drawn from a study of blood T cell repertoires in COVID-19. As for the study in general: PBMCs, B-cell-depleted T cells, or T cells provided the cDNA or gDNA that made up the material.

Generated by immunoSEQ multiplex PCR, the TCRdb table keeps only in-frame clones and is missing some. The sample consists of approximately 450,000 clones, around 91% of them appearing once. V was pared by 3 bases and J by 6 bases, with 10 bases of the junction left unmatched. CDR3 length: 15 residues. Per germline, CDR1 MDHEN and CDR2 SYDVKM. Donors in Cohort 3 who had recovered were those with two negative PCRs, healthcare professional clearance, or resolution of their symptoms. The TCR originated in a man aged 25-45 years who had recovered from COVID-19. Material for sequencing was PBMCs or T cells enriched from blood (not recorded which). This rearrangement joins TRBV28 to TRBJ1-2; 7 positions agree with TRBD1. CDR3 in DNA: TGTGCCAGCAGTTTCACAGGGGTACCGCTTAATGGCTACACCTTC. This translates into CASSFTGVPLNGYTF.